The present entry profiles one TCR beta chain with its context. Its antigen is unidentified. The data were taken from a study of shared clonotypes between healthy human individuals. Study context: Three plates each covered CD4 naive and memory; CD8 naive two, CD8 memory one.

Data came from immunoSEQ multiplex PCR; TCRdb stores just in-frame clones and leaves some out. The sample lists 2 million to 2.5 million clones, roughly 95% occurring once. Study findings and constraints: It was observed that 5% to 6.5% of naive CD4 clonotypes were shared across several donors. Shared clonotypes across all four donors exceeded non-shared ones in generation probability.

The CDR3 covers 15 residues. Germline V gene sequence: CDR1 MGHRA, CDR2 YSYEKL. V was clipped by 0 bases and J by 4 bases, with 12 bases between them. Source material: naive CD4+ T cells sorted from blood. Regarding subset: CD45RA+ positively selected. The sequence was collected from a man between 18 and 35 years old in good health. The chain has TRBV4-1 and TRBJ1-1; the D gene is possibly TRBD1 (5 bases). CDR3 amino acids: CASSQELQGLTEAFF. The DNA of the CDR3 is TGCGCCAGCAGCCAAGAATTGCAGGGACTCACTGAAGCTTTCTTT.